These 15 T cell receptor beta chains share one sample of origin, sequenced in a study of blood T cells in healthy people across ages. Primers used in a second PCR of about 6 to 11 cycles were a sample-barcoded 5' primer and a J-beta primer mix. Using its own MiXCR run on the 5' RACE reads, TCRdb lists one record per CDR3 protein. The sample shows approximately 780,000 distinct CDR3 sequences, 25% to 30% of them seen only once. A further study also used this sample, focusing on T cells of mothers and their children.

The sample was blood. Receptors originate from a boy younger than 18 in good health.

With respect to this clonotype: The CDR3 does not end in the conserved phenylalanine or tryptophan, so this is likely a read error. The chain recombines TRBV7-9 with TRBJ2-7, with D possibly matching TRBD1 (6 bases). Germline CDR1 reads SEHNR; CDR2 reads FQNEAQ (reference sequence). This CDR3 comprises 13 residues. The V gene lost 6 bases and the J gene lost 6 bases, with 15 bases spanning the gap. Here the CDR3 DNA reads TGTGCCAGCAGTCAAGACCCAGGGGCCGAGCAGTACCTC. Its protein product is CASSQDPGAEQYL.

This clonotype turned up a few times. The V and J genes are TRBV11-2 and TRBJ1-3, with D maybe TRBD1 (6 bases). Per the germline V gene, CDR1 is SGHAT and CDR2 is FQNNGV. The V gene lost 5 bases and the J gene lost 0 bases, with 23 bases spanning the gap. CDR3 length: 19 residues. CDR3 DNA: TGTGCCAGCAGCCAGATGGGGGCAGGGCAGCGGATCTCTGGAAACACCATATATTTT. Translated: CASSQMGAGQRISGNTIYF.

The chain couples TRBV6-5 to TRBJ1-5; D gene unclear. In germline, CDR1 is MNHEY, CDR2 SVGAGI. The length of the CDR3 is 14 residues. Trimming shortened V by 0 bases and J by 5 bases, and 8 bases separated the two germline ends. CDR3 in DNA: TGTGCCAGCAGTTACTCCGTAACTCATCAGCCCCAGCATTTT. It specifies CASSYSVTHQPQHF.

V is TRBV6-2 or TRBV6-3 and J is TRBJ2-3; TRBD2 matches 12 bases. The CDR3 consists of 16 residues. J was trimmed by 7 bases and V by 5 bases; bases with no gene match: 10. The germline CDR1 and CDR2 sequences are MNHEY and SVGEGT. The CDR3 coding sequence is TGTGCCAGCAGTAAGACCCTAGCGGGAGGGCCGAATACGCAGTATTTT. It encodes CASSKTLAGGPNTQYF.

This clonotype was counted only a few times. The chain combines TRBV4-1 with TRBJ1-4, with D unresolved. Looked up from germline, CDR1 is MGHRA and CDR2 is YSYEKL. Trimming removed 4 bases at V and 2 bases at J, with 11 bases between. CDR3 length: 15 amino acids. Written as DNA, the CDR3 is TGCGCCAGCAGCCCCGGAGACGGTACTAATGAAAAACTGTTTTTT. Residues: CASSPGDGTNEKLFF.

This clonotype was detected only a few times. This rearrangement joins TRBV28 to TRBJ2-7, with D possibly matching TRBD1 (6 bases). Trimming pared 3 bases from V and 2 bases from J, leaving 14 bases between. The germline gives CDR1 MDHEN, CDR2 SYDVKM. The CDR3 is 15 amino acids. The CDR3 is CASSFWGQGPYEQYF. The CDR3, as DNA: TGTGCCAGCAGTTTTTGGGGCCAGGGGCCCTACGAGCAGTACTTC.

In the case of this clonotype: The germline gene is not matched at one end of the junction; a read error may be the cause. The chain joins TRBV7-9 to TRBJ2-4; D tentatively fits TRBD1 or TRBD2 (5 bases each). This CDR3 has 15 amino acids. Germline V gene lookup returns CDR1 SEHNR and CDR2 FQNEAQ (reference sequence). The CDR3 region is CASSQLGAAKNIQYF. The CDR3 DNA sequence: TGTGCCAGCAGCCAACTCGGGGCGGCCAAAAACATCCAGTACTTC.

V usage is TRBV6-1 and J usage is TRBJ2-7; 11 bases line up with TRBD2. The CDR3 sequence is 15 residues long. J was trimmed by 6 bases and V by 0 bases; bases with no gene match: 4. Germline CDR1 reads MNHNS; CDR2 reads SASEGT. The chain's CDR3 is CASSEAVAGGPEQYF. For the CDR3, the DNA is TGTGCCAGCAGTGAAGCCGTAGCGGGGGGGCCCGAGCAGTACTTC.

V gene TRBV11-2 combines with J gene TRBJ1-1, with unresolved D. In germline, CDR1 is SGHAT, CDR2 FQNNGV. This CDR3 region has 15 residues. The V end was cut by 2 bases, the J end by 2 bases, with 12 bases between. CDR3 DNA: TGTGCCAGCAGCTTAAACCCGGACGTAAACACTGAAGCTTTCTTT. Translating gives CASSLNPDVNTEAFF.

This clonotype turned up a few times. The chain carries TRBV12-3 or TRBV12-4 and TRBJ2-7; a possible D gene is TRBD1 (5 bases). Matching the DNA end better, TRBJ2-5 makes the J call doubtful. This CDR3 is 15 amino acids long. CDR3 residues: CASSPSPTAQETQYF. The CDR3, as DNA: TGTGCCAGCAGTCCAAGCCCGACAGCGCAAGAGACCCAGTACTTC.

This clonotype came up a few times. V and J are TRBV7-9 and TRBJ2-5, with 11 bases matching TRBD2. The DNA end favors TRBJ2-1, so the J call may be wrong. Per the germline V gene, CDR1 is SEHNR and CDR2 is FQNEAQ (reference sequence). The CDR3 runs 16 residues. The CDR3: CASSPGRLAGGEEQFF. DNA for the CDR3: TGTGCCAGCAGCCCAGGGCGGCTAGCGGGGGGAGAAGAGCAGTTCTTC.

This clonotype was detected only a few times. The V gene is TRBV7-9, the J gene TRBJ2-5; 12 bases fit TRBD2. Trimming removed 5 bases from V and 3 bases from J; junction bases left unmatched: 7. The CDR3 runs to 16 residues. Germline assignment: CDR1 SEHNR and CDR2 FQNEAQ (reference sequence). The CDR3 spells CASSAPSGGAEETQYF. The CDR3 DNA sequence: TGTGCCAGCAGCGCGCCTAGCGGGGGGGCAGAAGAGACCCAGTACTTC. Variable domain in full (rest from reference TRBV7-9 and TRBJ2-5): DTGVSQNPRHKITKRGQNVTFRCDPISEHNRLYWYRQTLGQGPEFLTYFQNEAQLEKSRLLSDRFSAERPKGSFSTLEIQRTEQGDSAMYLCASSAPSGGAEETQYFGPGTRLLVL.

This clonotype was observed a handful of times. The J gene is TRBJ1-2, the V gene TRBV6-5; 7 nucleotides agree with TRBD1. Germline CDR1 MNHEY, CDR2 SVGAGI. There are 16 residues in the CDR3. V shed 0 bases, J shed 5 bases, and the junction held 9 bases outside the gene matches. The CDR3 here is CASSYSTGVDQYGYTF. The DNA for the CDR3 is TGTGCCAGCAGTTACTCTACAGGGGTCGATCAGTATGGCTACACCTTC.

The rearrangement uses TRBV12-5 and TRBJ1-5; tentatively, D is TRBD1 (6 bases). Germline CDR1 is LGHNT and CDR2 is FRNRAP. The V end was cut by 0 bases, the J end by 3 bases, with 9 bases between. This CDR3 comprises 15 residues. CDR3 amino acids: CASGLVQGYNQPQHF. The CDR3, as DNA: TGTGCTAGTGGTTTGGTACAGGGATACAATCAGCCCCAGCATTTT.

This clonotype was observed at least ten times. This sequence joins TRBV2 and TRBJ1-2, with TRBD1 as a possible D gene (6 bases). V gave up 7 bases and J gave up 6 bases, with 15 bases separating them. Per the germline V gene, CDR1 is SNHLY and CDR2 is FYNNEI. CDR3 size: 13 residues. CDR3: CASNDRFPDGYTF. In DNA form, the CDR3 reads TGTGCCAGCAATGACAGGTTCCCGGATGGCTACACCTTC.